This entry describes one T cell receptor beta chain. Its specificity is not known. This record belongs to a study of cytomegalovirus exposure and HLA in healthy donors. Study findings and constraints: TCR sequences were mostly rare, though some public TCRs occurred in many donors. Cytomegalovirus status, reportedly, was diagnosed with high specificity and sensitivity by the classifier. TCR beta chains numbering 164 were designated cytomegalovirus-associated.

The V segment lost 4 bases and the J segment 5 bases; nucleotides outside the gene matches: 9. Germline loops: CDR1 SGHDT, CDR2 YYEEEE. This CDR3 has 15 amino acids. Using immunoSEQ multiplex PCR, the repertoire was profiled, and TCRdb retains in-frame clones only, with some absent. This table holds 120,000 or so clones, more than 75% found once. Source material: PBMCs. The chain couples TRBV5-6 to TRBJ2-7, with 10 nucleotides matching TRBD2. This TCR came from a woman in her thirties in good health and CMV-seronegative. CDR3 amino acids: CASSGLSGGAHEQYF. CDR3 DNA: TGTGCCAGCAGCGGTTTAAGCGGGGGGGCACACGAGCAGTACTTC. The full variable domain, its missing parts supplied by reference TRBV5-6 and TRBJ2-7, is DAGVTQSPTHLIKTRGQQVTLRCSPKSGHDTVSWYQQALGQGPQFIFQYYEEEERQRGNFPDRFSGHQFPNYSSELNVNALLLGDSALYLCASSGLSGGAHEQYFGPGTRLTVT.